This T cell receptor beta chain is from a study of regulatory T cells in long-lasting Graves disease. Both iRepertoire HTBI primers and Arm-PCR of CDR3 regions were used to build the TCR beta libraries. MiXCR, run by TCRdb on the multiplex PCR reads, gives a single entry per CDR3 protein. The sample consists of about 460,000 distinct CDR3 sequences, less than 25% of them appearing once. The sample's time point: persistent/refractory GD, antithyroid drugs over 5 years with positive TRAb. Isolated PBMC RNA provided the starting material for the TCR library. The trim removed 4 bases at V and 7 bases at J, leaving 4 bases unmatched. The length of the CDR3 is 13 residues. Germline-derived CDR1 and CDR2 are SGHTA and FQGTGA.

The source is a female donor with Graves disease. Material: peripheral blood mononuclear cells (PBMCs), obtained when the disease was refractory, from a patient treated with antithyroid drugs. The chain carries TRBV7-3 and TRBJ1-2; TRBD1 aligns across 9 bases. The CDR3 DNA sequence: TGTGCCAGCAGCTGGGACAGGGCGGGTGGCTACACCTTC. Its protein is CASSWDRAGGYTF.